The 31 T cell receptor beta chains in this list originate from one sample, sequenced in a study of cytotoxic CD8 clonotypes in ibrutinib-treated CLL (dated by TCRdb to the early 2020s). Sample time point, as interpreted from the label and publication: roughly 12 months on ibrutinib. The library was obtained by the immunoSEQ multiplex PCR assay. Entries here come from immuneACCESS through TCRdb and include only in-frame sequences with V and J called. Some clones fail to appear in such tables; in the studies checked, an unresolved V gene covers under half of the shortfall, and the cause of the remainder is unknown. The sample records around 70,000 clones, 90% of which are singletons. The ten largest clones add up to 2.5% to 3.5% of the sample. Sequencing was performed on PBMCs, taken after 12 months of ibrutinib treatment. Receptors were obtained from a human donor with chronic lymphocytic leukemia.

The chain carries TRBV30 and TRBJ2-7; 8 bases line up with TRBD2. The V gene end was trimmed by 3 bases and the J gene end by 1 base; junction bases not matched to a gene: 8. Germline lookup yields CDR1 GTSNPN and CDR2 SVGIG (reference sequence). The CDR3 has 15 amino acids. The CDR3 spells CAWSQIAGRSYEQYF. The CDR3 bases are TGTGCCTGGAGCCAGATAGCGGGACGGTCCTACGAGCAGTACTTC.

The chain employs TRBV7-6 and TRBJ2-7; the match to TRBD2 covers 7 bases. The CDR3 has 13 residues. Germline CDR1 and CDR2: SGHVS and FNYEAQ. J was trimmed by 4 bases and V by 5 bases; bases with no gene match: 5. The CDR3 loop is CASSGGGNYEQYF. The CDR3, as DNA: TGTGCCAGCAGCGGGGGAGGGAATTACGAGCAGTACTTC.

This clone showed up just once. This sequence joins TRBV5-8 and TRBJ1-1; no firm D call. The V and J ends lost 4 bases and 1 base respectively, with 11 bases between them. This CDR3 comprises 14 residues. Germline V gene data show CDR1 as SGHTS and CDR2 as YDEGEE. The CDR3 region has the DNA TGTGCCAGCAGCCTCCGGCCCAGGAACACTGAAGCTTTCTTT. The encoded protein is CASSLRPRNTEAFF.

The rearrangement uses TRBV28 and TRBJ2-4, with TRBD1 as a possible D gene (6 bases). Per the germline V gene, CDR1 is MDHEN and CDR2 is SYDVKM. The length of the CDR3 is 13 residues. Trimming cost V 6 bases and J 4 bases, with 10 bases left between them. The CDR3 spells CASREQGKNIQYF. For the CDR3, the DNA is TGTGCCAGCAGAGAACAGGGAAAAAACATTCAGTACTTC.

The chain employs TRBV4-2 and TRBJ1-5, with D perhaps matching TRBD1 (6 bases). There are 17 residues in the CDR3. Germline lookup yields CDR1 LGHNA and CDR2 YNFKEQ. V lost 1 base to trimming and J lost 3 bases, with 16 bases between them. The CDR3 reads CASSQVGDRRDNQPQHF. The CDR3 coding sequence is TGTGCCAGCAGCCAAGTAGGTGACAGGAGGGACAATCAGCCCCAGCATTTT.

J is TRBJ2-3 and V is TRBV9; D is undetermined. The CDR3 sequence is 15 residues long. CDR1 is SGDLS and CDR2 is YYNGEE in the germline V gene. V shed 1 base and J shed 2 bases, with 11 bases lying between them. The CDR3 loop is CASSVRANPTDTQYF. Here the CDR3 DNA reads TGTGCCAGCAGCGTAAGGGCCAATCCCACAGATACGCAGTATTTT.

The V and J genes are TRBV11-3 and TRBJ1-2, with a tentative D call TRBD1 (6 bases). The CDR3 runs 16 residues. Trimming removed 1 base from V and 7 bases from J, with 19 bases in between. From germline, CDR1 is SGHNT and CDR2 YENEEA. CDR3 sequence: CASSLVSVRGAFGYTF. CDR3 DNA: TGTGCCAGCAGCTTAGTCTCTGTCAGGGGCGCTTTTGGCTACACCTTC. The whole variable domain, remainder taken from reference TRBV11-3 and TRBJ1-2, is EAGVVQSPRYKIIEKKQPVAFWCNPISGHNTLYWYLQNLGQGPELLIRYENEEAVDDSQLPKDRFSAERLKGVDSTLKIQPAELGDSAVYLCASSLVSVRGAFGYTFGSGTRLTVV.

The V call is TRBV4-3, the J call TRBJ1-1; 9 bases align to TRBD1. This CDR3 has 14 residues. Germline-derived CDR1 and CDR2 are LGHNA and YSLEER. Germline trimming cut 4 bases from V and 4 bases from J; bases unmatched to any gene: 4. For the CDR3, the DNA is TGCGCCAGCAGCCGAACAGGGGGCGTCACTGAAGCTTTCTTT. Amino acid sequence: CASSRTGGVTEAFF.

The chain carries TRBV19 and TRBJ1-2; 9 nucleotides line up with TRBD1. Germline CDR1 LNHDA, CDR2 SQIVND (reference sequence). CDR3 length: 14 amino acids. V dropped 7 bases and J dropped 5; count of bases not matched to a gene: 8. The CDR3 sequence: CASTTGGVVYGYTF. For the CDR3, the DNA is TGTGCCAGTACCACAGGGGGCGTTGTATATGGCTACACCTTC. Full variable domain (missing parts from reference TRBV19 and TRBJ1-2): DGGITQSPKYLFRKEGQNVTLSCEQNLNHDAMYWYRQDPGQGLRLIYYSQIVNDFQKGDIAEGYSVSREKKESFPLTVTSAQKNPTAFYLCASTTGGVVYGYTFGSGTRLTVV.

In nucleotides, the CDR3 is TGTGCCACCAGCAGAGTGGCGGGTGCGGTGGAGACCCAGTACTTC. This gives the protein CATSRVAGAVETQYF. This sequence joins TRBV15 and TRBJ2-5, with TRBD2 as a possible D gene (5 bases). This CDR3 has 15 amino acids. V was trimmed by 1 base and J by 5 bases, leaving 14 bases between them. Germline lookup yields CDR1 LNHNV and CDR2 YYDKDF (reference sequence). The full variable domain, rest sourced from reference TRBV15 and TRBJ2-5, is DAMVIQNPRYQVTQFGKPVTLSCSQTLNHNVMYWYQQKSSQAPKLLFHYYDKDFNNEADTPDNFQSRRPNTSFCFLDIRSPGLGDTAMYLCATSRVAGAVETQYFGPGTRLLVL.

This clone was seen more than once but under ten times. The chain joins TRBV4-1 to TRBJ1-5; 8 positions agree with TRBD1. The CDR3 sequence is 16 residues long. J gave up 4 bases and V 0 bases, and 5 bases lay outside the gene matches. The germline V gene encodes CDR1 MGHRA and CDR2 YSYEKL. CDR3 in DNA: TGCGCCAGCAGCCAAGATGGACAGGGCGGGAATCAGCCCCAGCATTTT. Translating it yields CASSQDGQGGNQPQHF.

The chain links TRBV29-1 to TRBJ1-1; no definite D call. V dropped 5 bases and J dropped 4 bases, with 8 bases sitting between them. Germline assignment: CDR1 SQVTM and CDR2 ANQGSEA. The CDR3 extends over 11 amino acids. CDR3 region: CSVSGSTEAFF. The DNA for the CDR3 is TGCAGCGTTTCAGGTTCCACTGAAGCTTTCTTT.

This clone was seen more than once but under ten times. This chain uses TRBV11-2 with TRBJ2-3; no clear D gene. Germline CDR1 and CDR2: SGHAT and FQNNGV. Trimming pared 2 bases from V and 5 bases from J, leaving 14 bases between. The CDR3 is made up of 15 amino acids. CDR3: CASSLLLWEGDTQYF. CDR3 bases: TGTGCCAGCAGCTTACTCCTCTGGGAAGGAGATACGCAGTATTTT. Combining the CDR3 with reference TRBV11-2 and TRBJ2-3 gives the whole variable domain EAGVAQSPRYKIIEKRQSVAFWCNPISGHATLYWYQQILGQGPKLLIQFQNNGVVDDSQLPKDRFSAERLKGVDSTLKIQPAKLEDSAVYLCASSLLLWEGDTQYFGPGTRLTVL.

This chain joins TRBV19 and TRBJ2-5, with D perhaps TRBD1 or TRBD2 (5 bases each). The ends were cut back, 2 bases at V and 1 base at J, with 11 bases in the middle. The germline gives CDR1 LNHDA, CDR2 SQIVND (reference sequence). The length of the CDR3 is 15 residues. The CDR3 bases are TGTGCCAGTAGTATATGGGGGACGGCCCAAGAGACCCAGTACTTC. Residues: CASSIWGTAQETQYF.

The J gene is TRBJ1-4, the V gene TRBV18, with 7 bases identical to TRBD1. Germline V lookup: CDR1 KGHSH, CDR2 LQKENI. The CDR3 consists of 15 residues. The V and J ends lost 6 bases and 7 bases, in that order; junction bases with no gene match: 11. The CDR3 region is CASSPTGIESEKLFF. The DNA of the CDR3 is TGTGCCAGCTCTCCGACAGGGATTGAGAGTGAAAAACTGTTTTTT.

The V and J genes are TRBV7-3 and TRBJ1-1; D gene ambiguous. Between the trimmed V and J ends, which lost 0 bases and 6 bases, there was a span of 11 bases. This CDR3 spans 14 amino acids. Per the germline V gene, CDR1 is SGHTA and CDR2 is FQGTGA. CDR3 protein: CASSLTDLPSEAFF. The CDR3 DNA reads as TGTGCCAGCAGCTTAACGGACCTACCCTCTGAAGCTTTCTTT. Full variable domain (remainder filled in from reference TRBV7-3 and TRBJ1-1): GAGVSQTPSNKVTEKGKYVELRCDPISGHTALYWYRQSLGQGPEFLIYFQGTGAADDSGLPNDRFFAVRPEGSVSTLKIQRTERGDSAVYLCASSLTDLPSEAFFGQGTRLTVV.

The chain carries TRBV25-1 and TRBJ2-3; D unresolved. V was pared by 4 bases and J by 0 bases, with 17 bases between. Germline loops: CDR1 MGHDK, CDR2 SYGVNS. The CDR3 consists of 17 residues. CDR3 sequence reads: CASSAAIERLSTDTQYF. The CDR3 coding sequence is TGTGCCAGCAGTGCCGCCATCGAGCGCCTGAGCACAGATACGCAGTATTTT.

The chain couples TRBV6-5 to TRBJ1-1, with TRBD1 matching 7 bases. The ends lost 0 bases at V and 6 bases at J; junction bases unmatched: 4. Per the germline V gene, CDR1 is MNHEY and CDR2 is SVGAGI. This CDR3 is 14 amino acids long. CDR3 coding DNA: TGTGCCAGCAGTTACTCACACACAGGGGCTGAAGCTTTCTTT. It codes for CASSYSHTGAEAFF.

The chain employs TRBV7-6 and TRBJ2-1; TRBD2 matches 7 bases. The CDR3 has 15 residues. J gave up 0 bases and V 3 bases, and 2 bases lay outside the gene matches. Per germline, CDR1 SGHVS and CDR2 FNYEAQ. The CDR3 bases are TGTGCCAGCAGCTTGTCGGGAGGCTCCTACAATGAGCAGTTCTTC. Encoded protein: CASSLSGGSYNEQFF.

This chain links TRBV4-3 with TRBJ1-3; D perhaps matches TRBD1 (6 bases). CDR1 is LGHNA and CDR2 is YSLEER in the germline V gene. The V gene lost 0 bases and the J gene lost 2 bases, with 11 bases spanning the gap. The CDR3 runs to 16 residues. In nucleotides, the CDR3 is TGCGCCAGCAGCCAAGATTTCACAGGGACTGGAAACACCATATATTTT. Translating it yields CASSQDFTGTGNTIYF.

This chain connects TRBV5-6 to TRBJ2-5, with unresolved D. Germline assignment: CDR1 SGHDT and CDR2 YYEEEE. Trimming removed 0 bases at V and 0 bases at J, with 9 bases between. CDR3 size: 15 residues. The chain's CDR3 is CASSLGQAYQETQYF. Written as DNA, the CDR3 is TGTGCCAGCAGCTTGGGGCAGGCGTACCAAGAGACCCAGTACTTC.

The V gene is TRBV10-3, the J gene TRBJ2-2; D may be TRBD1 or TRBD2 (5 bases each). Germline CDR1 reads ENHRY; CDR2 reads SYGVKD. The CDR3 runs to 14 residues. The V gene lost 3 bases and the J gene lost 4 bases, with 9 bases spanning the gap. As DNA, the CDR3 is TGTGCCATCAGTGAAGGGGCGGGCACCGGGGAGCTGTTTTTT. Protein: CAISEGAGTGELFF.

The genes are TRBV18 and TRBJ1-1; D ambiguous. Deletions cut 6 bases from V and 0 bases from J, with 8 bases between. Germline lookup yields CDR1 KGHSH and CDR2 LQKENI. The CDR3 consists of 13 residues. The CDR3 reads CASSPRMNTEAFF. The CDR3 DNA reads as TGTGCCAGCTCCCCGAGGATGAACACTGAAGCTTTCTTT.

The V and J genes are TRBV6-5 and TRBJ1-5; no definite D call. With 6 bases removed from V and 6 bases from J, the gap between germline ends came to 18 bases. The CDR3 length is 15 residues. CDR1 is MNHEY, CDR2 SVGAGI, per germline. The CDR3 DNA reads TGTGCCAGCAGCAGAGAAGGACGGGAGGGTCAGCCCCAGCATTTT. It encodes CASSREGREGQPQHF.

The rearrangement uses TRBV5-1 and TRBJ1-3; D remains unclear. Trimming left V 2 bases short and J 7 bases short, with 13 bases between. This CDR3 is 14 amino acids long. CDR1 SGHRS and CDR2 YFSETQ come from the germline V gene. Here the CDR3 DNA reads TGCGCCAGCAGCTTAACTCTCGGTGGGAACACCATATATTTT. It is translated as CASSLTLGGNTIYF.

This clone is termed medium-sized. The gene calls are TRBV28 and TRBJ1-4; D possibly corresponds to TRBD1 (6 bases). The CDR3 extends over 16 amino acids. With 5 bases removed from V and 5 bases from J, the gap between germline ends came to 18 bases. In germline, CDR1 is MDHEN, CDR2 SYDVKM. CDR3 in DNA: TGTGCCAGCAGTGCCCTCCTACAGGGTCCCAATGAAAAACTGTTTTTT. Protein product: CASSALLQGPNEKLFF.

This CDR3 is CASSLAEGSTDTQYF. The CDR3 DNA is TGCGCCAGCAGCTTGGCCGAGGGTAGCACAGATACGCAGTATTTT. V is TRBV5-1 and J is TRBJ2-3; a possible D gene is TRBD2 (5 bases). Germline V gives CDR1 SGHRS, CDR2 YFSETQ. The CDR3 has 15 residues. V gave up 0 bases and J gave up 0 bases, with 8 bases separating them.

This sequence joins TRBV6-6 and TRBJ2-3; 8 positions agree with TRBD1. V lost 2 bases to trimming and J lost 4 bases; unmatched junction nucleotides: 8. CDR1 MNHNY and CDR2 SVGAGI come from the germline V gene (reference sequence). The CDR3 length is 16 residues. The CDR3 reads CASSYLRQGKADTQYF. The CDR3 DNA is TGTGCCAGCAGTTACCTGAGACAGGGGAAGGCAGATACGCAGTATTTT.

CDR3 region: CASSPLRQGAGEQFF. Written as DNA, the CDR3 is TGTGCCAGCAGCCCATTGCGACAGGGGGCAGGTGAGCAGTTCTTC. V and J are TRBV7-2 and TRBJ2-1; 10 bases match TRBD1. This CDR3 is 15 amino acids long. Germline CDR1 is SGHTA and CDR2 is FQGNSA. Germline trimming cut 5 bases from V and 9 bases from J; bases unmatched to any gene: 10.

This clone showed up just once. V usage is TRBV4-1 and J usage is TRBJ2-4; TRBD1 agrees at 8 bases. CDR1 and CDR2 from the germline V gene are MGHRA and YSYEKL. The CDR3 loop spans 17 amino acids. V trimming: 0 bases; J trimming: 10 bases; junction bases outside the gene matches: 14. CDR3 sequence: CASSQEALSGQGKIQYF. The CDR3 bases are TGCGCCAGCAGCCAAGAAGCTTTGAGCGGACAGGGTAAAATTCAGTACTTC.

This clone showed up just once. The junction differs from germline at one of its ends, possibly a read error. The chain has TRBV29-1 and TRBJ2-4; D gene uncertain. Germline loops: CDR1 SQVTM, CDR2 ANQGSEA. This CDR3 spans 14 amino acids. The CDR3 reads CGVAPGIAKNIQYF. The DNA of the CDR3 is TGCGGCGTGGCCCCAGGAATAGCCAAAAACATTCAGTACTTC.